The 14 T cell receptor beta chains below all came from one sample that was sequenced in a study of blood T cells in healthy people across ages. A J-beta primer mix and a sample-barcoded 5' primer were used in a second PCR of roughly 7 to 12 cycles. TCRdb reanalysed the 5' RACE reads using MiXCR and keeps one entry per CDR3 protein. Found here are around 1,000,000 distinct CDR3 sequences, roughly a quarter of them singletons; the top ten hold approximately 0.79%. These data were also filed under a second study, of T cells of mothers and their children.

Sequencing used blood. The receptors were gathered from a girl aged 2-10 years in good health.

J is TRBJ1-1 and V is TRBV27; D gene uncertain. Germline V gene data show CDR1 as MNHEY and CDR2 as SMNVEV (reference sequence). Trimming left V 3 bases short and J 6 bases short, with 5 bases between. The CDR3 covers 11 residues. In DNA form, the CDR3 reads TGTGCCAGCAGTTTTTTGTCTGAAGCTTTCTTT. Its protein is CASSFLSEAFF.

This chain joins TRBV7-9 and TRBJ1-1, with 7 bases fitting TRBD1. The V gene's germline CDR1 is SEHNR and CDR2 FQNEAQ (reference sequence). Unmatched junction bases numbered 7, after V lost 5 bases and J lost 4 bases. This CDR3 comprises 14 residues. The CDR3 nucleotides are TGTGCCAGCAGCCCCCGGGACAGCACCACTGAAGCTTTCTTT. Translation: CASSPRDSTTEAFF.

The chain combines TRBV7-9 with TRBJ2-3; no firm D call. V gave up 0 bases and J gave up 6 bases, with 7 bases separating them. Germline V CDR1 and CDR2: SEHNR, FQNEAQ (reference sequence). The CDR3 runs to 13 residues. Here the CDR3 DNA reads TGTGCCAGCAGCTTAGCAGGTTCTGATACGCAGTATTTT. Translating gives CASSLAGSDTQYF.

The chain links TRBV7-9 to TRBJ2-2; TRBD1 agrees at 7 bases. Germline-derived CDR1 and CDR2 are SEHNR and FQNEAQ (reference sequence). The CDR3 is 16 amino acids. V dropped 6 bases and J dropped 0; count of bases not matched to a gene: 7. CDR3 in amino acids: CASRFPGQPNTGELFF. In DNA, the CDR3 is TGTGCCAGCAGATTCCCGGGACAGCCGAACACCGGGGAGCTGTTTTTT. The full variable domain, its missing parts supplied by reference TRBV7-9 and TRBJ2-2, is DTGVSQNPRHKITKRGQNVTFRCDPISEHNRLYWYRQTLGQGPEFLTYFQNEAQLEKSRLLSDRFSAERPKGSFSTLEIQRTEQGDSAMYLCASRFPGQPNTGELFFGEGSRLTVL.

The V gene is TRBV29-1, the J gene TRBJ2-5, with D possibly TRBD1 on 6 matching bases. The CDR3 has 12 amino acids. The germline V gene has CDR1 SQVTM and CDR2 ANQGSEA. Between the trimmed V and J ends, which lost 5 bases and 5 bases, there was a span of 12 bases. The CDR3 loop is CSVQGLGETQYF. CDR3 DNA: TGCAGCGTTCAGGGGCTAGGGGAGACCCAGTACTTC.

The chain has TRBV6-5 and TRBJ2-3; TRBD2 agrees at 9 bases. The CDR3 is made up of 15 amino acids. Losses at the gene ends were 2 bases for V and 1 base for J; bases not matched to a gene: 1. The V gene's germline CDR1 is MNHEY and CDR2 SVGAGI. Here the CDR3 DNA reads TGTGCCAGCAGTTACAAGCGGGGGGGCACAGATACGCAGTATTTT. Translated: CASSYKRGGTDTQYF.

The sample holds a few counts of this clonotype. The chain links TRBV12-5 to TRBJ1-4, with 8 bases matching TRBD1. Germline loops: CDR1 LGHNT, CDR2 FRNRAP. Losses at the gene ends were 6 bases for V and 6 bases for J; bases not matched to a gene: 9. The CDR3 contains 15 residues. CDR3 region: CASGPGTGSYEKLFF. CDR3 nucleotides: TGTGCTAGTGGCCCTGGGACAGGAAGTTATGAAAAACTGTTTTTT.

This clonotype was recorded many times. The chain carries TRBV4-2 and TRBJ2-1, with 7 nucleotides matching TRBD2. From germline, CDR1 is LGHNA and CDR2 YNFKEQ. Losses at the gene ends were 3 bases for V and 5 bases for J; bases not matched to a gene: 16. The CDR3 is 18 amino acids. In DNA, the CDR3 is TGTGCCAGCAGCCACGGTTACGGGTCTAGCGGAGGGGACAATGAGCAGTTCTTC. The encoded protein is CASSHGYGSSGGDNEQFF.

The chain carries TRBV5-1 and TRBJ2-1; the match to TRBD1 covers 8 bases. The CDR3 is made up of 15 amino acids. After removal of 4 bases from V and 4 bases from J, the junction contained 7 bases not matched to a gene. Germline assignment: CDR1 SGHRS and CDR2 YFSETQ. As DNA, the CDR3 is TGCGCCAGCAGCAACGGACAGGGCAGATACAATGAGCAGTTCTTC. This encodes CASSNGQGRYNEQFF.

The J gene is TRBJ1-4, the V gene TRBV20-1; unclear D gene. Looked up from germline, CDR1 is DFQATT and CDR2 is SNEGSKA (reference sequence). Trimming shortened V by 5 bases and J by 9 bases, and 10 bases separated the two germline ends. The CDR3 covers 11 residues. The CDR3 nucleotides read TGCAGTGCTTCCGGGGAGAAAAAACTGTTTTTT. It codes for CSASGEKKLFF.

V gene TRBV7-3 combines with J gene TRBJ2-2; 11 bases map to TRBD2. With V trimmed by 4 bases and J by 3 bases, 10 bases remained unmatched. CDR3 size: 18 residues. In germline, CDR1 is SGHTA, CDR2 FQGTGA. The CDR3, as DNA: TGTGCCAGCAGCTGGGGGGCCGGGACTAGCGGCCACACCGGGGAGCTGTTTTTT. This translates into CASSWGAGTSGHTGELFF.

This clonotype showed up just a few times. The rearrangement links TRBV28 to TRBJ2-7, with 9 bases identical to TRBD2. The CDR3 has 13 amino acids. The V gene's germline CDR1 is MDHEN and CDR2 SYDVKM. The ends lost 6 bases at V and 2 bases at J; junction bases unmatched: 2. As DNA, the CDR3 is TGTGCCAGCAGGGCTAGCGGGGCCTACGAGCAGTACTTC. Residues: CASRASGAYEQYF.

This chain joins TRBV6-2 or TRBV6-3 and TRBJ2-1, with 7 bases that match TRBD2. The DNA end lines up better with TRBJ2-7; the J call may be wrong. This CDR3 comprises 15 residues. Germline CDR1 reads MNHEY; CDR2 reads SVGEGT. The CDR3 loop is CASSSRDYPYYEQYF. Here the CDR3 DNA reads TGTGCCAGCAGTTCCCGGGACTACCCGTACTACGAGCAGTACTTC.

This clonotype showed up just a few times. The chain couples TRBV27 to TRBJ2-1; perhaps TRBD1 as D (5 bases). The CDR3 consists of 13 residues. Germline CDR1 is MNHEY and CDR2 is SMNVEV (reference sequence). Trimming stripped 6 bases from V and 9 bases from J, with 15 bases between. The CDR3 sequence: CASRGRGWGEQFF. Here the CDR3 DNA reads TGTGCCAGCAGGGGTAGGGGTTGGGGTGAGCAGTTCTTC.